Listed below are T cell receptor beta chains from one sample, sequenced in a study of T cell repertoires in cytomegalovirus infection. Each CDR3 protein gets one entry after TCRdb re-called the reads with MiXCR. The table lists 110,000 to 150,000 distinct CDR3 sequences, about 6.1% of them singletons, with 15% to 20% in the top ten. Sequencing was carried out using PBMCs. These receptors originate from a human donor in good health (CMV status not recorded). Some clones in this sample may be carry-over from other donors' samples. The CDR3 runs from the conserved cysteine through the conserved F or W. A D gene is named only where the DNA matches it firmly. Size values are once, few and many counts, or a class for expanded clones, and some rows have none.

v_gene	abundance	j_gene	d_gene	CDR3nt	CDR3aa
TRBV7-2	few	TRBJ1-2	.	TGTGCCAGCAGCACCTCCCGGGTGGGGGGCAGTAACTATGGCTACACCTTC	CASSTSRVGGSNYGYTF
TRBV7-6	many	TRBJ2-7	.	TGTGCCAGCAGTGTCACCCCCTCCTACGAGCAGTACTTC	CASSVTPSYEQYF
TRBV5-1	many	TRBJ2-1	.	TGCGCCAGCAGCTGGGGGGGGGGACAGAGAACTGAGCAGTTCTTC	CASSWGGGQRTEQFF
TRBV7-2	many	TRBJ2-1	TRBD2	TGTGCCAGCAGCCAACTAGCGGGGGGCTCCTACAATGAGCAGTTCTTC	CASSQLAGGSYNEQFF
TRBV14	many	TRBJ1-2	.	TGTGCCAGCAGCCAAGGAACTCCCTCGTGGTATGGCTACACCTTC	CASSQGTPSWYGYTF
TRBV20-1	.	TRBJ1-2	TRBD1	TGCAGTGCTAGTGGAACGACAGGGAACTATGGCTACACCTTC	CSASGTTGNYGYTF
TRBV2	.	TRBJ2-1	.	TGTGCCACTCAGCCCGAGGGGCTCAATGAGCAGTTCTTC	CATQPEGLNEQFF
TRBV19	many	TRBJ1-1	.	TGTGCCAGTAGTATAGACTCAGGGGTGGGGACCACTGAAGCTTTCTTT	CASSIDSGVGTTEAFF
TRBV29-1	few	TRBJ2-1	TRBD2	TGCAGCGTGGGGACTAGCGGGGGCCTATGGAATGAGCAGTTCTTC	CSVGTSGGLWNEQFF
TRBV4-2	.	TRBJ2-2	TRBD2	TGTGCCAGCAGCCAGGAGCGGGGGGGCCTTACCGGGGAGCTGTTTTTT	CASSQERGGLTGELFF
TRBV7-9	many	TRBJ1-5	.	TGTGCCAGCAGAGCGGACGGCAGGGGCAATCAGCCCCAGCATTTT	CASRADGRGNQPQHF
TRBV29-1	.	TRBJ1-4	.	TGCAGCGTTGCAGGAACAACTAATGAAAAACTGTTTTTT	CSVAGTTNEKLFF
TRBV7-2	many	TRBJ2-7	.	TGTGCCAGCAGCTTACGCAGGGCTTACGAGCAGTACTTC	CASSLRRAYEQYF